This T cell receptor beta chain came from a study of T cell responses to AZD1222 COVID-19 vaccine. Whole-study results and caveats: Two doses of AZD1222 preceded a rise in Spike-specific TCR breadth and depth. Seropositive at baseline were only 5 or 6 AZD1222 recipients. Among spike-specific TCRs, nearly half reportedly target unmutated variant regions. Donors were mostly white British, more females; clonal diversity possibly underestimated.

The protocol was immunoSEQ multiplex PCR, while the TCRdb copy is restricted to in-frame clones and leaves out a portion. The table shows under 150,000 clones, with more than 85% occurring only once. Germline V gene lookup returns CDR1 SEHNR and CDR2 FQNEAQ (reference sequence). The CDR3 is made up of 15 amino acids. The V and J ends lost 7 bases and 2 bases, in that order; junction bases with no gene match: 6. As regards this clone: Its antigen is still unknown.

The V call is TRBV7-9, the J call TRBJ2-1, with 9 positions matching TRBD1. The TCR sequence derives from an adult who received the AZD1222 COVID-19 vaccine. The source was peripheral blood, collected 28 days after the second AZD1222 dose. CDR3 protein: CASIPTGGAYNEQFF. The CDR3 nucleotides are TGTGCCAGCATCCCGACAGGGGGTGCCTACAATGAGCAGTTCTTC.